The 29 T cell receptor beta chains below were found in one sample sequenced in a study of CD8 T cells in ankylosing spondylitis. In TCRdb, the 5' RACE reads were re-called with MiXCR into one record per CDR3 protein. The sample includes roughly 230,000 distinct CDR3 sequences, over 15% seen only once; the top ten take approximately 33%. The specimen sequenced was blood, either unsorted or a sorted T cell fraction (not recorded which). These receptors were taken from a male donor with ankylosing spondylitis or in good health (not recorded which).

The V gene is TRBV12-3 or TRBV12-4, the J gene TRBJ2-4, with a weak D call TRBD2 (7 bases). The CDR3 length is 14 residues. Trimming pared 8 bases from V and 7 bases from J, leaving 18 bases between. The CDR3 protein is CASALGGLGNIQYF. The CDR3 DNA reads TGTGCCAGCGCCCTCGGGGGGCTAGGGAACATTCAGTACTTC.

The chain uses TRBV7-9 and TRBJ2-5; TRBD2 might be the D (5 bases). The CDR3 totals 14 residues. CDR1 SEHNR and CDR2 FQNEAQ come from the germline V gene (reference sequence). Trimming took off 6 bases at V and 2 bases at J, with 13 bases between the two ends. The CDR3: CASSEDREQETQYF. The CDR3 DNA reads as TGTGCCAGCAGTGAAGACCGGGAACAAGAGACCCAGTACTTC.

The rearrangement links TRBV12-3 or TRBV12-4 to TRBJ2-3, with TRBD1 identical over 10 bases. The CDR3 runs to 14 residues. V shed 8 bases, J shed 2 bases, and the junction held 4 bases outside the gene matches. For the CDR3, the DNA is TGTGCCAGCGACGGACAGGGGGACACAGATACGCAGTATTTT. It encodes CASDGQGDTDTQYF.

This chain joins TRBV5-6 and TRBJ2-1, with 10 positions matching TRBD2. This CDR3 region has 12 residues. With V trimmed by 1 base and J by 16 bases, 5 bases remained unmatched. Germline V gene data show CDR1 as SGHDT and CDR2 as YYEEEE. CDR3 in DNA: TGTGCCAGCAGCTTGACTAGCGGGAATCTCTTCTTC. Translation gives CASSLTSGNLFF. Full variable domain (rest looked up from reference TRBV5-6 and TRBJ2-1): DAGVTQSPTHLIKTRGQQVTLRCSPKSGHDTVSWYQQALGQGPQFIFQYYEEEERQRGNFPDRFSGHQFPNYSSELNVNALLLGDSALYLCASSLTSGNLFFGPGTRLTVL.

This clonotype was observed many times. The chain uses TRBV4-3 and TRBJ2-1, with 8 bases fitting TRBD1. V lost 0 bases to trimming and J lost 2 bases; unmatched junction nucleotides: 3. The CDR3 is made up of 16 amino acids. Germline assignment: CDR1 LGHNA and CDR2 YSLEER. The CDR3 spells CASSQDGQGPYNEQFF. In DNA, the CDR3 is TGCGCCAGCAGCCAAGACGGACAGGGCCCCTACAATGAGCAGTTCTTC.

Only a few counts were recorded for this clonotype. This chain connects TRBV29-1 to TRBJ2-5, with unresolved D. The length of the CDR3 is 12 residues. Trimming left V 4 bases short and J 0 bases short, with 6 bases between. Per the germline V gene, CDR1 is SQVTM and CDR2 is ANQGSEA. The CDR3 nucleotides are TGCAGCGTTGGAGGACACCAAGAGACCCAGTACTTC. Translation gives CSVGGHQETQYF.

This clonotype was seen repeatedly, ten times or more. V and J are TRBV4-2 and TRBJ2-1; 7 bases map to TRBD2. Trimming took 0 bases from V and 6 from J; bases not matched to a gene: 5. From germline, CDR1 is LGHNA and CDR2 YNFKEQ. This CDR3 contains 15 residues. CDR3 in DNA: TGTGCCAGCAGCCAAGAATACGGGAGGATCAATGAGCAGTTCTTC. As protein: CASSQEYGRINEQFF.

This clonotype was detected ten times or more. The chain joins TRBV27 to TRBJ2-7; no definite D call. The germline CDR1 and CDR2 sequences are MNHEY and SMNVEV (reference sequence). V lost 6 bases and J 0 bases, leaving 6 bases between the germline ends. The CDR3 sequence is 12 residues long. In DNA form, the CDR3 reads TGTGCCAGCAGCCCTAGCTCCTACGAGCAGTACTTC. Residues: CASSPSSYEQYF.

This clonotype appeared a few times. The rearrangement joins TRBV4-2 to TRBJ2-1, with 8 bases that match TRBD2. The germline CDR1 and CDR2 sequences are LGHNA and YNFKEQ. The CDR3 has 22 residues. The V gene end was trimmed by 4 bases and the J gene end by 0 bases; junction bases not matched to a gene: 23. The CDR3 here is CASSPSLTTSDYIRSSYNEQFF. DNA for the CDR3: TGTGCCAGCAGCCCTAGCCTCACGACTAGCGATTACATAAGGAGCTCCTACAATGAGCAGTTCTTC.

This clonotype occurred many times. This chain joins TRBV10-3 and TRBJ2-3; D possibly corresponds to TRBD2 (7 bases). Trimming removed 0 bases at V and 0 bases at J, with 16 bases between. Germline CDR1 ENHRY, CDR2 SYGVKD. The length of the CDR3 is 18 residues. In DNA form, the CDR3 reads TGTGCCATCAGTGAGTCGATATCCGCGGGGGCTAGCACAGATACGCAGTATTTT. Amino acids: CAISESISAGASTDTQYF.

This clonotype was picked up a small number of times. CDR3: CSVLQGQHEAFF. CDR3 nucleotide sequence: TGCAGCGTCCTCCAGGGACAGCACGAAGCTTTCTTT. The chain combines TRBV29-1 with TRBJ1-1, with 7 positions matching TRBD1. V trimming: 6 bases; J trimming: 8 bases; junction bases outside the gene matches: 9. CDR1 is SQVTM and CDR2 is ANQGSEA in the germline V gene. This CDR3 is built from 12 residues.

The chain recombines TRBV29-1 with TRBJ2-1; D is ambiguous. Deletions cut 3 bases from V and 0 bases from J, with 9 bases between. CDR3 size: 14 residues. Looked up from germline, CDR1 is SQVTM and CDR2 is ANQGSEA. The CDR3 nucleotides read TGCAGCGTTGACGGTACGGCCTCCTACAATGAGCAGTTCTTC. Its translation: CSVDGTASYNEQFF.

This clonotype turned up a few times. The DNA of the CDR3 is TGCAGTGCTGTCAGGGTGACTGAAGCTTTCTTT. The encoded protein is CSAVRVTEAFF. The gene calls are TRBV20-1 and TRBJ1-1, with D tentatively TRBD1 (5 bases). Germline assignment: CDR1 DFQATT and CDR2 SNEGSKA (reference sequence). This CDR3 region has 11 residues. V was pared by 5 bases and J by 5 bases, with 9 bases between.

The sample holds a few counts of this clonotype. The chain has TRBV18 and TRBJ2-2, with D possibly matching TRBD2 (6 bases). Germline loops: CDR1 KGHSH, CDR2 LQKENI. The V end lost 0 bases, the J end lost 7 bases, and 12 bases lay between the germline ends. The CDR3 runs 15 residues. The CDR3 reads CASSPPATGSGELFF. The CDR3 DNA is TGTGCCAGCTCACCACCGGCTACCGGGAGCGGGGAGCTGTTTTTT.

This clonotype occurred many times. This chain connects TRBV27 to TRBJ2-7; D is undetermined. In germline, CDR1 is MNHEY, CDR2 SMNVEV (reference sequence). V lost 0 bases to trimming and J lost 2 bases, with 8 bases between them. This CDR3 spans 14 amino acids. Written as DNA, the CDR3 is TGTGCCAGCAGTTTATCGGCTTCACCCTACGAGCAGTACTTC. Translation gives CASSLSASPYEQYF.

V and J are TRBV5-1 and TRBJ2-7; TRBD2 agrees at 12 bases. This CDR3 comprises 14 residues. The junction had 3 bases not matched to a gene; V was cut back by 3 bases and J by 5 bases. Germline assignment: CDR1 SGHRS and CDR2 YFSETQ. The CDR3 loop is CASSWTSGINEQYF. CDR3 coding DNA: TGCGCCAGCAGCTGGACTAGCGGGATCAACGAGCAGTACTTC.

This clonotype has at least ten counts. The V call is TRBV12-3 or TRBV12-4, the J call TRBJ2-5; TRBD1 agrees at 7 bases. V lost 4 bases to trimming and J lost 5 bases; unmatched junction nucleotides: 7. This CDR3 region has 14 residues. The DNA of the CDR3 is TGTGCCAGCAGTTCGACAGGGTTGATGGAGACCCAGTACTTC. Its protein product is CASSSTGLMETQYF.

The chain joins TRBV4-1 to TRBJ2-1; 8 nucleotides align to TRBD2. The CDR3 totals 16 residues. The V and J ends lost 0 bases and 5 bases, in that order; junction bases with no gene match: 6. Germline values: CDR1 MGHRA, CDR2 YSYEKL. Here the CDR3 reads CASSQDSGKGDNEQFF. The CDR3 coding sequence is TGCGCCAGCAGCCAAGATAGCGGGAAGGGGGACAATGAGCAGTTCTTC.

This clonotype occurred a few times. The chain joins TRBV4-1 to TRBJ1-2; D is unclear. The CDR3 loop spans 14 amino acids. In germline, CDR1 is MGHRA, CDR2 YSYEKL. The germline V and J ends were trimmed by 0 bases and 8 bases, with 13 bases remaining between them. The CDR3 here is CASSQDRSELGYTF. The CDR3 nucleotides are TGCGCCAGCAGCCAAGATCGTAGCGAGTTGGGCTACACCTTC.

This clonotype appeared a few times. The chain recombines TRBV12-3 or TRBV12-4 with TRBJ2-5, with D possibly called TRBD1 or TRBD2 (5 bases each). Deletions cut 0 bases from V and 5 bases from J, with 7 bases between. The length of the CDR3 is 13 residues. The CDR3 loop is CASSLAGTETQYF. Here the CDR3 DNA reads TGTGCCAGCAGTTTAGCAGGGACGGAGACCCAGTACTTC.

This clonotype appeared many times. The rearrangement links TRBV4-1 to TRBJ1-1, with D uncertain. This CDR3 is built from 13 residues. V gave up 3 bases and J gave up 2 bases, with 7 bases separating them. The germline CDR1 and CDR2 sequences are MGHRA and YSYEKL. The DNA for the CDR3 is TGCGCCAGCAGCCAGGGAGGAAACACTGAAGCTTTCTTT. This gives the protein CASSQGGNTEAFF.

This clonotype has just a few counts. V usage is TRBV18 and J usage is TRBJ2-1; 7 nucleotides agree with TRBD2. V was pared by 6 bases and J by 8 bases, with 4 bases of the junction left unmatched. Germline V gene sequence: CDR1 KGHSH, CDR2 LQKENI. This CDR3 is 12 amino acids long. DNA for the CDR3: TGTGCCAGCTCCCCAACTAGCGATGAGCAGTTCTTC. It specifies CASSPTSDEQFF.

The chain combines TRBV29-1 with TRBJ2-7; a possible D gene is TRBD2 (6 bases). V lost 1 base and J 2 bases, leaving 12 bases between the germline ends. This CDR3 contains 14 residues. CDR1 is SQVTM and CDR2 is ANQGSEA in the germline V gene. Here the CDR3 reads CSVEGSGTTYEQYF. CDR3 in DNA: TGCAGCGTTGAAGGTAGCGGAACTACCTACGAGCAGTACTTC.

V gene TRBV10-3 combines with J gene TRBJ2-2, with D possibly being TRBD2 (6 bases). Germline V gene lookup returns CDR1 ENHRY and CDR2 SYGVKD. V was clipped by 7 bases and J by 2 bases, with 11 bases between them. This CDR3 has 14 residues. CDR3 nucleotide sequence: TGTGCCATCATGGGGGGAGACAACACCGGGGAGCTGTTTTTT. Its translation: CAIMGGDNTGELFF.

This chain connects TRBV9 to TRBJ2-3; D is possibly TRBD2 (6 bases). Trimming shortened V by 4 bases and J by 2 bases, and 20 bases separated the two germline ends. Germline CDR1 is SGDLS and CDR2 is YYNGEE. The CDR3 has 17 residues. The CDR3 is CASSSEPGGANTDTQYF. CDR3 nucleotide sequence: TGTGCCAGCAGCTCCGAGCCGGGCGGGGCAAACACAGATACGCAGTATTTT.

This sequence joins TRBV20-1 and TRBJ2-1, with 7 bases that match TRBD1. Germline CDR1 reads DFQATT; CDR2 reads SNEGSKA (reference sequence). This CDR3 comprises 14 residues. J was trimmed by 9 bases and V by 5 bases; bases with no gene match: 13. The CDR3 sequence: CSAYDTGAGVEQFF. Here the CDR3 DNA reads TGCAGTGCTTATGATACAGGGGCTGGAGTTGAGCAGTTCTTC.

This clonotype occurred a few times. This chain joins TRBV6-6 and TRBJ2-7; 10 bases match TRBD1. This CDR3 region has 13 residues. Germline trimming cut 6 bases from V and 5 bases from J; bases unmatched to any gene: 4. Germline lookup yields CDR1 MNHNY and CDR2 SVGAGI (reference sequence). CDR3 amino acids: CASRPDRGNEQYF. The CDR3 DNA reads TGTGCCAGCAGACCGGACAGGGGGAACGAGCAGTACTTC.

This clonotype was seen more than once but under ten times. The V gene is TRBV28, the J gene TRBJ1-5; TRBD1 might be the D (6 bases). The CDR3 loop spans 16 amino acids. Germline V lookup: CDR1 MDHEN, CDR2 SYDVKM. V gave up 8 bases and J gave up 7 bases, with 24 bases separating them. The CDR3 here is CASLLGGKGARQPQHF. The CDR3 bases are TGTGCCAGCTTGTTAGGGGGAAAGGGCGCGCGGCAGCCCCAGCATTTT.

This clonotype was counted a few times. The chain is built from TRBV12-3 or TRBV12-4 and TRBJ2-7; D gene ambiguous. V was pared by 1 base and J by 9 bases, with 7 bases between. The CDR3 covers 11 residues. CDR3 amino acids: CASSLGLLQYF. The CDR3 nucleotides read TGTGCCAGCAGTTTAGGACTCCTGCAGTACTTC.